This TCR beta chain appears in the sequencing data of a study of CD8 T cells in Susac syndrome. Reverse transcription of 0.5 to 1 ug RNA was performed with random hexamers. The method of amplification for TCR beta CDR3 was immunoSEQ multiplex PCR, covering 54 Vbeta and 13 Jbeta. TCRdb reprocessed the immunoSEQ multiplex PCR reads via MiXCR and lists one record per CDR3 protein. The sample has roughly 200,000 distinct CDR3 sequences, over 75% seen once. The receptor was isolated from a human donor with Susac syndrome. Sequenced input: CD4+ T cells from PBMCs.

The CDR3 protein is CSGGRLLADNEQFF. In nucleotides, the CDR3 is TGCAGCGGGGGGCGGTTACTAGCGGACAATGAGCAGTTCTTC. V and J are TRBV29-1 and TRBJ2-1; 8 bases fit TRBD2. The CDR3 is made up of 14 amino acids. V shed 7 bases, J shed 5 bases, and the junction held 10 bases outside the gene matches. Germline V gives CDR1 SQVTM, CDR2 ANQGSEA.